This T cell receptor beta chain comes out of a study of T cell responses to AZD1222 COVID-19 vaccine. Background on the study: The analysis combined second doses at about 4 or about 12 weeks.

About this clone: No antigen is known for it.

Repertoires were generated with immunoSEQ multiplex PCR, while TCRdb's copy carries only in-frame clones and drops some. The table has around 61,000 clones, 70% to 90% seen once. The germline V gene encodes CDR1 GTSNPN and CDR2 SVGIG (reference sequence). The CDR3 runs 11 residues. Deletions cut 6 bases from V and 5 bases from J, with 10 bases between. Whole-study results and caveats: Sampling captured repertoires only after the peak T cell response. The donor cohort was predominantly white British with a female majority, and clonal diversity may have been underestimated.

This receptor was obtained from an adult in good health. The sequencing here drew on peripheral blood, taken on day 0 of AZD1222 vaccination. The rearrangement joins TRBV30 to TRBJ1-1; the D is unclear. The CDR3 region is CACQWGTEAFF. The DNA for the CDR3 is TGTGCCTGCCAGTGGGGTACTGAAGCTTTCTTT.